This T cell receptor beta chain was recorded in a study of T-cell memory formation after mild COVID-19 (dated by TCRdb to the early 2020s). Study-level background: Most TCR sequence clusters were specific to one of the two donors. In a couple of donors, T-cell clones that expanded and contracted after mild COVID-19 were followed by sequencing TCRalpha and TCRbeta repertoires longitudinally. The cohort was made up of two young adult volunteers, one female and one male, who were previously healthy. Results and caveats for the whole study, not just this receptor: From day 15 to 85, contracting clones showed balanced CD4/CD8 phenotypes, whereas a second wave of clones that expanded from day 15 to 37 leaned towards CD4+. Some responding clones were detected in pre-infection memory, suggesting pre-existing cross-reactive memory T cells joined the SARS-CoV-2 response. The second-wave clones that peaked on day 37 were not confirmed to be SARS-CoV-2 specific. Contracting CD4+ clones were located mainly in the CM and EM memory subsets, whereas CD8+ clones were found to be enriched in EMRA. The study covered only a couple of mild cases, and larger cohorts including severe cases with pre-infection samples were considered necessary.

As concerns this clonotype: Its antigen remains undetermined. Base qualities are not recorded, but no much larger clone differs from it by a single base.

Inclusive of the bounding cysteine and phenylalanine, the CDR3 is 12 residues long. Here the CDR3 DNA is all that survives: 36 bases in frame from base 1. V is pared back by 7 bases and J by 7 bases, with 14 bases lying between the germline termini. The germline V gene encodes CDR1 DFQATT and CDR2 SNEGSKA (reference sequence). Instrument on record: Illumina NovaSeq 6000. TCRalpha and TCRbeta cDNA libraries were built by 5'RACE with constant-segment primers, adding sample barcodes and unique molecular identifiers. Trizol reagent was used to extract RNA from every sample. The libraries were amplified in two PCR steps, and the second step added a second sample barcode and Illumina TruSeq adapters. The libraries were sequenced on an Illumina NovaSeq using 2 x 150 bp paired-end reads. The paper's processing steps were these. Demultiplexing of reads and collapsing into UMI-guided consensus sequences were performed with migec v1.2.7. Using mixcr v2.1.11, UMI consensuses were aligned to TRA and TRB V and J templates and then assembled into clonotypes. Expanded or contracted clonotypes were those called significant by both edgeR and NoisET, with noise models trained on biological replicates. For edgeR calls, a false discovery rate-adjusted p below 0.01 and a log2 fold-change threshold of 1 were applied. PCA with hierarchical clustering of max-normalized trajectories of the 1000 most abundant clonotypes was used as exploratory dynamics analysis. Separately sequenced CD4+ and CD8+ repertoires were used to assign a CD4 or CD8 phenotype to each responding clone. In-frame beta chains were kept once TCRdb had trimmed the public reads at Q25 with fastp and called clones with MiXCR. Rows are unified per CDR3 protein, each entry keeping the most common DNA and genes. The authors' filters were not applied to this entry. This sample comprises 350,000 to 550,000 distinct CDR3 sequences, under 20% of them detected only once. Of the sample, roughly a fifth is held by the ten largest clones.

PBMCs were isolated by Ficoll-Paque density gradient centrifugation. The chain is made from TRBV20-1 and TRBJ1-5; the D gene identity is not certain. What was sequenced was PBMCs or a T cell subset sorted from them (not recorded which). This receptor was taken from a man in his late teens or twenties who had mild COVID-19 (a few samples of this study predate the infection). The sample titles of this study are shuffled in the database, so cell type and time point are left out; the donor was told from shared clones. The DNA sequence is given as TGCAGTGGCGTGTCTGGATCGCAGCCCCAGCATTTT. Its protein product is CSGVSGSQPQHF.